Below, 15 T cell receptor beta chains from the same sample are listed, as sequenced in a study of T cells in Graves' hyperthyroidism and ophthalmopathy. TCR beta CDR3 sequences were amplified from RNA transcripts. A first-round RT-PCR of the TCR CDR3 used the HTBI primer set. One entry per CDR3 protein results from TCRdb running MiXCR on the multiplex PCR reads. The data show about 290,000 distinct CDR3 sequences, with about an eighth seen just once and under 8% held by the top ten. Sequenced material: blood. These TCRs come from a woman in her thirties or forties with Graves' hyperthyroidism.

This clonotype was picked up many times. The rearrangement joins TRBV7-2 to TRBJ1-5, with D possibly TRBD1 on 6 matching bases. The CDR3 sequence is 15 residues long. Germline V lookup: CDR1 SGHTA, CDR2 FQGNSA. The V gene lost 5 bases and the J gene lost 2 bases, with 13 bases spanning the gap. CDR3 region: CASSPSGGRNQPQHF. The CDR3 coding sequence is TGTGCCAGCAGCCCGTCGGGGGGGCGCAATCAGCCCCAGCATTTT.

This clonotype has more than one count but fewer than ten. The chain uses TRBV6-1 and TRBJ2-4, with 11 bases identical to TRBD1. Germline V gene data show CDR1 as MNHNS and CDR2 as SASEGT. This CDR3 is 16 amino acids long. The trim removed 0 bases at V and 8 bases at J, leaving 6 bases unmatched. The CDR3 nucleotides are TGTGCCAGCAGTGAAGCCGGGTGGGGACAGGGGGACATTCAGTACTTC. It is translated as CASSEAGWGQGDIQYF.

At least ten counts were recorded for this clonotype. V usage is TRBV15 and J usage is TRBJ2-5, with 10 bases that match TRBD1. This CDR3 comprises 13 residues. V lost 3 bases, J lost 5 bases, and 0 bases stayed unmatched. In germline, CDR1 is LNHNV, CDR2 YYDKDF (reference sequence). The CDR3 DNA sequence: TGTGCCACCAGCAGGGACAGGGGGGAGACCCAGTACTTC. This sequence encodes CATSRDRGETQYF.

This clonotype has a handful of counts. This chain uses TRBV20-1 with TRBJ1-4, with D perhaps TRBD1 (5 bases). Per the germline V gene, CDR1 is DFQATT and CDR2 is SNEGSKA (reference sequence). The ends were cut back, 5 bases at V and 10 bases at J, with 11 bases in the middle. This CDR3 is built from 11 residues. The CDR3 loop is CSAAREGKLFF. Here the CDR3 DNA reads TGCAGTGCTGCCAGGGAGGGAAAACTGTTTTTT.

This chain joins TRBV11-2 and TRBJ2-3; TRBD2 matches 7 bases. The germline CDR1 and CDR2 sequences are SGHAT and FQNNGV. After removal of 7 bases from V and 3 bases from J, the junction contained 13 bases not matched to a gene. This CDR3 region has 16 residues. CDR3 coding DNA: TGTGCCAGCAACTTCCGCCGGCGGGAGTTGACAGATACGCAGTATTTT. Translation gives CASNFRRRELTDTQYF. Full variable domain (outside the CDR3, taken from reference TRBV11-2 and TRBJ2-3): EAGVAQSPRYKIIEKRQSVAFWCNPISGHATLYWYQQILGQGPKLLIQFQNNGVVDDSQLPKDRFSAERLKGVDSTLKIQPAKLEDSAVYLCASNFRRRELTDTQYFGPGTRLTVL.

There are many counts of this clonotype. The chain couples TRBV12-3 or TRBV12-4 to TRBJ2-1; D is possibly TRBD2 (7 bases). The ends were cut back, 6 bases at V and 4 bases at J, with 19 bases in the middle. This CDR3 has 16 amino acids. The CDR3 DNA is TGTGCCAGCAGCTCGGGGGGCTTCCAACCTTACAATGAGCAGTTCTTC. Translation: CASSSGGFQPYNEQFF.

This clonotype showed up many times. The chain recombines TRBV6-1 with TRBJ1-5; 10 bases fit TRBD1. The V segment lost 6 bases and the J segment 8 bases; nucleotides outside the gene matches: 10. The CDR3 length is 15 residues. Germline CDR1 reads MNHNS; CDR2 reads SASEGT. CDR3 residues: CASSSTGGSGEPQHF. CDR3 DNA: TGTGCCAGCAGCTCGACAGGGGGCTCGGGGGAGCCCCAGCATTTT.

This clonotype occurred many times. The chain carries TRBV7-9 and TRBJ1-2; no clear D gene. This CDR3 comprises 16 residues. CDR1 is SEHNR and CDR2 is FQNEAQ in the germline V gene (reference sequence). Trimming took 3 bases from V and 8 from J, leaving 22 bases between them. The CDR3 sequence: CASSLDLTRTVGGYTF. CDR3 DNA sequence: TGTGCCAGCAGCTTGGACCTTACTCGGACGGTTGGGGGCTACACCTTC.

This clonotype was counted between two and nine times. The rearrangement links TRBV19 to TRBJ1-5, with 7 bases matching TRBD1. The germline gives CDR1 LNHDA, CDR2 SQIVND (reference sequence). The CDR3 is 15 amino acids. Losses at the gene ends were 6 bases for V and 0 bases for J; bases not matched to a gene: 5. Here the CDR3 DNA reads TGTGCCAGTAGGCCGGGACAGCATAGCAATCAGCCCCAGCATTTT. It translates to CASRPGQHSNQPQHF.

This clonotype was detected only a few times. At one of its ends the junction is not consistent with the germline gene, which may arise from a read error. This chain uses TRBV7-6 with TRBJ2-1; 7 bases agree with TRBD2. Germline V CDR1 and CDR2: SGHVS, FNYEAQ. The CDR3 length is 17 residues. DNA of the CDR3: TGTGCCAGCAGCCTAGCAGGGCGGGAGACCACCTACAATGAGCAGTTCTTC. As protein: CASSLAGRETTYNEQFF.

The J gene is TRBJ1-3, the V gene TRBV9, with no clear D. Trimming cost V 1 base and J 0 bases, with 8 bases left between them. This CDR3 is built from 15 residues. CDR1 and CDR2 from the germline V gene are SGDLS and YYNGEE. CDR3 DNA sequence: TGTGCCAGCAGCGTACGTGCTAGCTCTGGAAACACCATATATTTT. This gives the protein CASSVRASSGNTIYF.

Regarding this clonotype: A much larger clone lies a single base off, so this may be a read error. The chain employs TRBV27 and TRBJ1-6, with D possibly matching TRBD1 (5 bases). The CDR3 extends over 15 amino acids. Per germline, CDR1 MNHEY and CDR2 SMNVEV (reference sequence). The V end was cut by 5 bases, the J end by 6 bases, with 14 bases between. CDR3 residues: CASSEGFLTNSPLHF. The CDR3, as DNA: TGTGCCAGCAGTGAGGGGTTCTTAACTAATTCACCCCTCCACTTT.

The chain carries TRBV3-1 and TRBJ1-1; no definite D call. The CDR3 sequence is 14 residues long. Germline loops: CDR1 LGHDT, CDR2 YNNKEL (reference sequence). Trimming cost V 1 base and J 11 bases, with 17 bases left between them. CDR3 bases: TGTGCCAGCAGCCAAGTTTCCGGGATTGGTTACGCTTTCTTT. Its protein product is CASSQVSGIGYAFF. Full variable domain (remainder filled in from reference TRBV3-1 and TRBJ1-1): DTAVSQTPKYLVTQMGNDKSIKCEQNLGHDTMYWYKQDSKKFLKIMFSYNNKELIINETVPNRFSPKSPDKAHLNLHINSLELGDSAVYFCASSQVSGIGYAFFGQGTRLTVV.

This clonotype was recorded many times. The chain uses TRBV18 and TRBJ1-1; 7 bases are a match to TRBD1. V trimming: 3 bases; J trimming: 6 bases; junction bases outside the gene matches: 7. The CDR3 consists of 14 residues. Germline CDR1 KGHSH, CDR2 LQKENI. CDR3 DNA sequence: TGTGCCAGCTCACCGCGGACAGGAGGCGCTGAAGCTTTCTTT. It is translated as CASSPRTGGAEAFF.

The chain employs TRBV13 and TRBJ1-1; a possible D gene is TRBD1 (6 bases). This CDR3 contains 14 residues. Germline V gene lookup returns CDR1 PRHDT and CDR2 FYEKMQ (reference sequence). Trimming removed 6 bases from V and 1 base from J, with 12 bases in between. The CDR3 DNA reads as TGTGCCAGCAGACTGGGGACACCGAACACTGAAGCTTTCTTT. Residues: CASRLGTPNTEAFF. The full variable domain, its missing parts supplied by reference TRBV13 and TRBJ1-1, is AAGVIQSPRHLIKEKRETATLKCYPIPRHDTVYWYQQGPGQDPQFLISFYEKMQSDKGSIPDRFSAQQFSDYHSELNMSSLELGDSALYFCASRLGTPNTEAFFGQGTRLTVV.